The 29 T cell receptor beta chains reported below all come from one sample, sequenced in a study of tissue T cells after allogeneic stem cell transplantation. TCRdb keeps only in-frame clones here, not all; method: immunoSEQ multiplex PCR. This sample has 4,000 to 6,000 clones, with 69% found just once. The starting material was duodenal tissue, obtained at autopsy. Receptors were obtained from a female patient aged 18 to 50 with steroid-refractory graft-versus-host disease after an allogeneic stem cell transplant. Some T cells may be the graft donor's.

The chain is built from TRBV4-2 and TRBJ2-7; D perhaps matches TRBD2 (6 bases). The germline V gene has CDR1 LGHNA and CDR2 YNFKEQ. The CDR3 has 14 amino acids. V lost 3 bases and J lost 5, with 14 bases in between. The DNA of the CDR3 is TGTGCCAGCAGCCACCGGGACTCTCCCCACGAGCAGTACTTC. Translating it yields CASSHRDSPHEQYF.

V usage is TRBV7-2 and J usage is TRBJ1-1; tentatively, D is TRBD1 (6 bases). The V end was cut by 5 bases, the J end by 4 bases, with 17 bases between. The CDR3 is 15 amino acids. Germline V lookup: CDR1 SGHTA, CDR2 FQGNSA. In nucleotides, the CDR3 is TGTGCCAGCAGCGCGAGGGGGAGCCGCGTCACTGAAGCTTTCTTT. The encoded protein is CASSARGSRVTEAFF.

The gene calls are TRBV7-2 and TRBJ2-2; 10 nucleotides match TRBD2. The CDR3 has 17 amino acids. V gave up 5 bases and J gave up 3 bases; unmatched junction bases: 9. Germline V gives CDR1 SGHTA, CDR2 FQGNSA. The CDR3 bases are TGTGCCAGCAGCGTGCATCGGACTAGCGGAGACACCGGGGAGCTGTTTTTT. Its protein product is CASSVHRTSGDTGELFF.

The chain carries TRBV13 and TRBJ2-1; 10 bases map to TRBD2. Germline CDR1 reads PRHDT; CDR2 reads FYEKMQ (reference sequence). The CDR3 is 18 residues long. V shed 3 bases and J 4 bases; nucleotides not matched to a gene: 12. The CDR3 bases are TGTGCCAGCAGCTTTTTGGCTAGCGGGAGTGGGTTATACAATGAGCAGTTCTTC. It translates to CASSFLASGSGLYNEQFF.

The DNA for the CDR3 is TGTGCCAGCAGCCTATTAGTGTGGGACTACAATGAACTGAACACTGAAGCTTTCTTT. Protein: CASSLLVWDYNELNTEAFF. The rearrangement uses TRBV7-6 and TRBJ1-1; weak D call: TRBD1 (5 bases). V lost 5 bases and J 0 bases, leaving 25 bases between the germline ends. The CDR3 spans 19 residues. Germline V lookup: CDR1 SGHVS, CDR2 FNYEAQ.

The chain joins TRBV27 to TRBJ2-3; D uncertain. Germline CDR1 MNHEY, CDR2 SMNVEV (reference sequence). Trimming took off 5 bases at V and 4 bases at J, with 10 bases between the two ends. The CDR3 loop spans 13 amino acids. The CDR3: CASSTPRADTQYF. Here the CDR3 DNA reads TGTGCCAGCAGTACCCCTAGAGCAGATACGCAGTATTTT.

This clone showed up just once. The chain combines TRBV21-1 with TRBJ2-4; the table names TRBD2, a call not compared with the DNA. TRBV21-1 is termed a pseudogene. There are 15 residues in the CDR3. CDR3 region: CASSKAAGLENIQYF. As DNA, the CDR3 is TGTGCCAGCAGCAAAGCGGCGGGGTTGGAAAACATTCAGTACTTC.

The chain has TRBV29-1 and TRBJ1-2, with D maybe TRBD1 (6 bases). Germline CDR1 SQVTM, CDR2 ANQGSEA. The CDR3 sequence is 16 residues long. The V gene lost 5 bases and the J gene lost 0 bases, with 19 bases spanning the gap. DNA of the CDR3: TGCAGCGTTTCCAGCAAGAGGGGGTCCGCTAACTATGGCTACACCTTC. This gives the protein CSVSSKRGSANYGYTF.

This clone was observed a handful of times. The CDR3 DNA follows: TGCAGTGCTGGGGGAGACTATGGCTACACCTTC. Residues: CSAGGDYGYTF. The V gene is TRBV20-1, the J gene TRBJ1-2; D might be TRBD1 (5 bases). The germline CDR1 and CDR2 sequences are DFQATT and SNEGSKA (reference sequence). V lost 5 bases and J 3 bases, leaving 7 bases between the germline ends. The CDR3 is 11 amino acids.

This sequence joins TRBV30 and TRBJ2-7, with 7 bases that match TRBD1. Per germline, CDR1 GTSNPN and CDR2 SVGIG (reference sequence). The CDR3 covers 15 residues. Trimming cost V 2 bases and J 1 base; bases outside gene matches: 8. This chain's CDR3 is CAWSKGGSFSYEQYF. CDR3 sequence (DNA): TGTGCCTGGAGTAAAGGGGGCAGTTTTTCCTACGAGCAGTACTTC.

This clone was seen a few times. The genes are TRBV7-6 and TRBJ1-1; 10 positions agree with TRBD1. CDR1 SGHVS and CDR2 FNYEAQ come from the germline V gene. There are 13 residues in the CDR3. J gave up 4 bases and V 6 bases, and 2 bases lay outside the gene matches. CDR3 region: CASSRTGGTEAFF. As DNA, the CDR3 is TGTGCCAGCAGTCGGACAGGGGGCACTGAAGCTTTCTTT.

Notes on this clone: A junction end diverges from the germline sequence, so it may reflect a read error. The chain combines TRBV2 with TRBJ2-7; TRBD2 might be the D (6 bases). The CDR3 length is 13 residues. Germline V gene data show CDR1 as SNHLY and CDR2 as FYNNEI. Written as DNA, the CDR3 is TGTGCCAGCATCCGGGACTCCTCCAACGAGCAGTACTTC. Translation gives CASIRDSSNEQYF.

The genes are TRBV9 and TRBJ2-1; the D is unclear. Trimming took 3 bases from V and 2 from J, leaving 3 bases between them. The CDR3 length is 12 residues. Germline CDR1 reads SGDLS; CDR2 reads YYNGEE. CDR3 in DNA: TGTGCCAGCAGCGGGGCCTACAATGAGCAGTTCTTC. This gives the protein CASSGAYNEQFF.

The chain carries TRBV5-6 and TRBJ1-4; D ambiguous. The CDR3 loop spans 15 amino acids. Trimming stripped 4 bases from V and 6 bases from J, with 16 bases between. The germline V gene has CDR1 SGHDT and CDR2 YYEEEE. The CDR3 loop reads CASSAGPLFYEKLFF. The CDR3 DNA reads as TGTGCCAGCAGCGCGGGCCCCTTGTTTTATGAAAAACTGTTTTTT.

The chain employs TRBV27 and TRBJ1-4; D gene unclear. The germline V gene has CDR1 MNHEY and CDR2 SMNVEV (reference sequence). This CDR3 has 13 amino acids. V dropped 5 bases and J dropped 2 bases, with 6 bases sitting between them. CDR3 residues: CASSRKTNEKLFF. The DNA for the CDR3 is TGTGCCAGCAGTCGCAAGACTAATGAAAAACTGTTTTTT.

V usage is TRBV19 and J usage is TRBJ1-2, with D hard to call. This CDR3 comprises 14 residues. V was shortened by 5 bases and J by 4 bases, with 14 bases between the two germline ends. The germline gives CDR1 LNHDA, CDR2 SQIVND (reference sequence). The chain's CDR3 is CASSPGPYPYGYTF. Written as DNA, the CDR3 is TGTGCCAGTAGTCCCGGGCCCTACCCCTATGGCTACACCTTC.

The chain uses TRBV9 and TRBJ2-6; a possible D gene is TRBD1 (6 bases). The CDR3 sequence is 16 residues long. V was cut by 2 bases and J by 2 bases, with 11 bases left in between. CDR1 SGDLS and CDR2 YYNGEE come from the germline V gene. The CDR3 protein is CASSVLGGAGANVLTF. As DNA, the CDR3 is TGTGCCAGCAGCGTCCTAGGGGGAGCTGGGGCCAACGTCCTGACTTTC.

This chain uses TRBV7-3 with TRBJ2-7; a weak D match, TRBD1 (6 bases). Germline lookup yields CDR1 SGHTA and CDR2 FQGTGA. Between the trimmed V and J ends, which lost 0 bases and 4 bases, there was a span of 7 bases. The CDR3 has 13 amino acids. The CDR3 DNA sequence: TGTGCCAGCAGCTTAACCAGGGGATACGAGCAGTACTTC. Encoded protein: CASSLTRGYEQYF.

This clone was picked up a small number of times. V usage is TRBV4-1 and J usage is TRBJ2-7; 7 bases line up with TRBD2. CDR1 MGHRA and CDR2 YSYEKL come from the germline V gene. V shed 3 bases and J 2 bases; nucleotides not matched to a gene: 4. The CDR3 totals 14 residues. The CDR3 DNA is TGCGCCAGCAGCCAGGCGGGACTAACCTACGAGCAGTACTTC. This translates into CASSQAGLTYEQYF.

CDR3: CASTSARGQRTEAFF. For the CDR3, the DNA is TGTGCCAGCACCAGCGCCCGGGGGCAGAGGACTGAAGCTTTCTTT. The chain uses TRBV6-6 and TRBJ1-1; weak D call: TRBD1 (6 bases). Trimming cost V 7 bases and J 5 bases, with 20 bases left between them. CDR1 and CDR2 (germline): MNHNY, SVGAGI (reference sequence). This CDR3 contains 15 residues.

The chain links TRBV23-1 to TRBJ2-7; D is perhaps TRBD2 (5 bases). TRBV23-1 is filed as an ORF, its function uncertain. The V end lost 7 bases, the J end lost 2 bases, and 30 bases lay between the germline ends. This CDR3 contains 19 residues. The CDR3 protein is CASKPSSLPCVGDTYEQYF. The CDR3 nucleotides are TGCGCCAGCAAACCCTCTTCCCTTCCTTGCGTGGGAGATACCTACGAGCAGTACTTC.

This clone was found a few times. This sequence joins TRBV9 and TRBJ1-3, with 8 positions matching TRBD1. Trimming at V came to 3 bases and at J to 0 bases, leaving 11 bases not matched to a gene. Germline V lookup: CDR1 SGDLS, CDR2 YYNGEE. The CDR3 is 18 amino acids. The chain's CDR3 is CASSALTGAFSSGNTIYF. CDR3 sequence (DNA): TGTGCCAGCAGCGCATTGACAGGGGCCTTTAGCTCTGGAAACACCATATATTTT.

The chain is built from TRBV11-2 and TRBJ2-2; D gene unclear. Trimming stripped 5 bases from V and 8 bases from J, with 12 bases between. Germline assignment: CDR1 SGHAT and CDR2 FQNNGV. CDR3 size: 13 residues. Here the CDR3 DNA reads TGTGCCAGCAGCACGCGAGCTTGGGGGGAGCTGTTTTTT. Amino acids: CASSTRAWGELFF.

V usage is TRBV12-2 and J usage is TRBJ2-7; TRBD1, the table's D call, lacks a check against the DNA. TRBV12-2 is shown as a pseudogene. The CDR3 covers 15 residues. This chain's CDR3 is CASRLQGSRGHEQYF. The DNA of the CDR3 is TGTGCAAGTCGCTTACAAGGATCCAGGGGCCACGAGCAGTACTTC.

This clone was counted a single time. The genes are TRBV5-1 and TRBJ2-5; TRBD2 agrees at 9 bases. The CDR3 totals 15 residues. Trimming cost V 4 bases and J 3 bases; bases outside gene matches: 7. Germline V gene sequence: CDR1 SGHRS, CDR2 YFSETQ. The CDR3, as DNA: TGCGCCAGCAGCCCCCTATTAGCGGGGGAAGAGACCCAGTACTTC. Translating gives CASSPLLAGEETQYF.

This clone appeared a few times. V gene TRBV6-5 combines with J gene TRBJ2-7; D unresolved. The CDR3 spans 13 residues. In germline, CDR1 is MNHEY, CDR2 SVGAGI. Trimming pared 0 bases from V and 1 base from J, leaving 4 bases between. The chain's CDR3 is CASSYSASYEQYF. DNA of the CDR3: TGTGCCAGCAGTTACTCAGCATCCTACGAGCAGTACTTC.

There are a few counts of this clone. The CDR3 protein is CASSLGQGRGGNTIYF. The CDR3 DNA sequence: TGTGCCAGCAGCTTAGGGCAGGGTAGAGGTGGAAACACCATATATTTT. The chain uses TRBV11-2 and TRBJ1-3; tentative D call: TRBD1 (5 bases). Trimming removed 1 base from V and 3 bases from J, with 13 bases in between. Germline CDR1 is SGHAT and CDR2 is FQNNGV. The CDR3 spans 16 residues. The whole variable domain, remainder taken from reference TRBV11-2 and TRBJ1-3, is EAGVAQSPRYKIIEKRQSVAFWCNPISGHATLYWYQQILGQGPKLLIQFQNNGVVDDSQLPKDRFSAERLKGVDSTLKIQPAKLEDSAVYLCASSLGQGRGGNTIYFGEGSWLTVV.

This chain links TRBV6-2 or TRBV6-3 with TRBJ2-6; D is uncertain. The CDR3 runs to 14 residues. V was trimmed by 2 bases and J by 2 bases, leaving 4 bases between them. Germline V CDR1 and CDR2: MNHEY, SVGEGT. The CDR3: CASSYPPGANVLTF. The CDR3, as DNA: TGTGCCAGCAGTTACCCGCCTGGGGCCAACGTCCTGACTTTC.

This chain connects TRBV30 to TRBJ1-1; D unclear. The germline V and J ends were trimmed by 4 bases and 4 bases, with 16 bases remaining between them. Germline V gene sequence: CDR1 GTSNPN, CDR2 SVGIG (reference sequence). The length of the CDR3 is 14 residues. CDR3 in amino acids: CAWTSGGAGTEAFF. The DNA for the CDR3 is TGTGCCTGGACCTCGGGAGGCGCGGGCACTGAAGCTTTCTTT.